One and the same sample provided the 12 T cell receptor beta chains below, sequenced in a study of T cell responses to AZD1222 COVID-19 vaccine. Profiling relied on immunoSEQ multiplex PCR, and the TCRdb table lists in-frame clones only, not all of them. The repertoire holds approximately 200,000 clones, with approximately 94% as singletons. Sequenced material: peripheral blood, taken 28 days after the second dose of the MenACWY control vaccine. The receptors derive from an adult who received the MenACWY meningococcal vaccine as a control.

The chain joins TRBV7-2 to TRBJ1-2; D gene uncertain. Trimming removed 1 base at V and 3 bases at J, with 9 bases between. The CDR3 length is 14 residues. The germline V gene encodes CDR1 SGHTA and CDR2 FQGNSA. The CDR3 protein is CASSLDGVDYGYTF. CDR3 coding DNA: TGTGCCAGCAGCTTAGATGGGGTTGACTATGGCTACACCTTC.

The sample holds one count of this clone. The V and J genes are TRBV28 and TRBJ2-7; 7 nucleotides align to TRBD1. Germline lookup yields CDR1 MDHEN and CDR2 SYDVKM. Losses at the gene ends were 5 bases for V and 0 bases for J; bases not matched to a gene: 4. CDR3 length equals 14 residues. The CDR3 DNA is TGTGCCAGCAGTGTGACAGGGTTCTCCTACGAGCAGTACTTC. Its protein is CASSVTGFSYEQYF.

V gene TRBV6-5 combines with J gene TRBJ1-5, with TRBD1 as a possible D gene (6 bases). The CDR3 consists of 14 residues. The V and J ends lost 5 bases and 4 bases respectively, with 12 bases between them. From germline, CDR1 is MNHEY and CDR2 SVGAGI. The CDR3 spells CASSMGGANQPQHF. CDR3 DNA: TGTGCCAGCAGTATGGGGGGGGCTAATCAGCCCCAGCATTTT.

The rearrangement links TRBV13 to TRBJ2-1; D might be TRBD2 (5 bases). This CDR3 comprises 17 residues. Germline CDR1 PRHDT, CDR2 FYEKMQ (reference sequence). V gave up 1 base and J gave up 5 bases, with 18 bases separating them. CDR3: CASSLVPSGPGDNEQFF. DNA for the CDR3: TGTGCCAGCAGCTTAGTTCCCAGCGGACCTGGGGACAATGAGCAGTTCTTC.

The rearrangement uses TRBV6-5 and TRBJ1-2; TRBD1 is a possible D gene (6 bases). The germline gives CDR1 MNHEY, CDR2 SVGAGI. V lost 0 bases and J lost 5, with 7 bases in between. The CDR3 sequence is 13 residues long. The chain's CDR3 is CASSYSDSYGYTF. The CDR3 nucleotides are TGTGCCAGCAGTTACTCGGACAGTTATGGCTACACCTTC.

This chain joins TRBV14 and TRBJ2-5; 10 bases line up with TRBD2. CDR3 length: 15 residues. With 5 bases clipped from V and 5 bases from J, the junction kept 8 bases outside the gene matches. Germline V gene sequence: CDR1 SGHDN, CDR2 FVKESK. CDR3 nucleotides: TGTGCCAGCAGCGCACTAGCGGGGTTTACTGAGACCCAGTACTTC. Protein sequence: CASSALAGFTETQYF. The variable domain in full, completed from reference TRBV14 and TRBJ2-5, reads EAGVTQFPSHSVIEKGQTVTLRCDPISGHDNLYWYRRVMGKEIKFLLHFVKESKQDESGMPNNRFLAERTGGTYSTLKVQPAELEDSGVYFCASSALAGFTETQYFGPGTRLLVL.

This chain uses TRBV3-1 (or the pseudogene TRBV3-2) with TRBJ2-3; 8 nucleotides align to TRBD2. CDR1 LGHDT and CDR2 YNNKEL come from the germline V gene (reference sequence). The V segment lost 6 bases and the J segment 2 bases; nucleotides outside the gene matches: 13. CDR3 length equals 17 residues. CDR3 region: CASSQPPTGGYTDTQYF. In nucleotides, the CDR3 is TGTGCCAGCAGTCAACCCCCGACGGGGGGGTACACAGATACGCAGTATTTT.

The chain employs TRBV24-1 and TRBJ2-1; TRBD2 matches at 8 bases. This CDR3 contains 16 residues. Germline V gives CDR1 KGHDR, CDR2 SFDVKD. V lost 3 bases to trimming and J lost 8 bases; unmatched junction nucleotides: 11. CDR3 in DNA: TGTGCCACCAGTGATGTAGCGGGGTCTGTCGTCGATGAGCAGTTCTTC. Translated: CATSDVAGSVVDEQFF.

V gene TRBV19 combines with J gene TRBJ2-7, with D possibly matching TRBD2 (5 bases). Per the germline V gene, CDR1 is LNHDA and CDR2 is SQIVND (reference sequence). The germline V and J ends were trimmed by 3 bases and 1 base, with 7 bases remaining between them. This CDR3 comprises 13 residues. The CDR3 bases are TGTGCCAGTAGTATGGGAGAATCCTACGAGCAGTACTTC. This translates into CASSMGESYEQYF.

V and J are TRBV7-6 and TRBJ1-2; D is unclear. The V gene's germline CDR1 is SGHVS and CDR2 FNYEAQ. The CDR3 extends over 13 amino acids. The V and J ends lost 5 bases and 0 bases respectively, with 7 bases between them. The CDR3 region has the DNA TGTGCCAGCAGCCCTCCTCCTAACTATGGCTACACCTTC. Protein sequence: CASSPPPNYGYTF.

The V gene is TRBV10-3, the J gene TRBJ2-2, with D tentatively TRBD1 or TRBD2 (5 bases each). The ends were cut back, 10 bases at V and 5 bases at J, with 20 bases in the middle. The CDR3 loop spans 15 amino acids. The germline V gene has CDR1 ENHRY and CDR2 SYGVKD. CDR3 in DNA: TGTGCCACCTACGGGGAGACAGAAGGGACCGGGGAGCTGTTTTTT. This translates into CATYGETEGTGELFF.

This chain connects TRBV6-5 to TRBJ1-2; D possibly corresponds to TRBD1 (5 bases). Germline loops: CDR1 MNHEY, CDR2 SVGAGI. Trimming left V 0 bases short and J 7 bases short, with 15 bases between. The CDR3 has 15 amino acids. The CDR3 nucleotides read TGTGCCAGCAGTTACTCGAGGGGACCCGTGTCTGGCTACACCTTC. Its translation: CASSYSRGPVSGYTF.